The rows below give T cell receptor beta chains drawn from one sample of a study of CD8+ T cells in alopecia areata. Data came from immunoSEQ multiplex PCR; TCRdb stores just in-frame clones and leaves some out. The sample has 65,000 to 95,000 clones; roughly 47% are singletons. The sample comprised NKG2D-high CD8+ T cells sorted from blood. Every receptor here comes from a human donor with alopecia areata. Both conserved end residues are part of each CDR3. The D gene is left open where the match is weak. Clone size is stated in some rows and not others, as once, few, many or a class when expanded.

j_gene | d_gene | v_gene | abundance | CDR3aa | CDR3nt
TRBJ2-5 | NA | TRBV29-1 | few | CSVPGPGETQYF | TGCAGCGTCCCGGGTCCTGGCGAGACCCAGTACTTC
TRBJ2-7 | NA | TRBV29-1 | NA | CSVEARDRLAPYEQYF | TGCAGCGTTGAAGCCCGAGACAGGCTCGCCCCCTACGAGCAGTACTTC
TRBJ1-2 | TRBD1 | TRBV2 | NA | CASSGRGLNYGYTF | TGTGCCAGCAGTGGCAGGGGGCTTAACTATGGCTACACCTTC
TRBJ2-7 | TRBD1 | TRBV29-1 | NA | CSVNSPGTEYEQYF | TGCAGCGTTAACTCCCCCGGGACAGAATACGAGCAGTACTTC
TRBJ2-7 | NA | TRBV4-1 | NA | CASSQDEEQYF | TGCGCCAGCAGCCAAGATGAGGAGCAGTACTTC
TRBJ1-1 | NA | TRBV4-1 | NA | CASSQDRGKSGAFF | TGCGCCAGCAGCCAAGACAGGGGAAAAAGCGGAGCTTTCTTT
TRBJ2-2 | NA | TRBV30 | NA | CAWNGARGRAGELFF | TGTGCCTGGAACGGGGCCAGGGGTAGAGCCGGGGAGCTGTTTTTT
TRBJ2-1 | NA | TRBV29-1 | NA | CSVPRGDEQFF | TGCAGCGTCCCCAGAGGAGATGAGCAGTTCTTC
TRBJ2-4 | NA | TRBV21-1 | few | CASGLKPAKNIQYF | TGTGCCAGCGGCCTAAAACCTGCCAAAAACATTCAGTACTTC
TRBJ2-1 | TRBD2 | TRBV6-5 | NA | CASSYSNLAGLNEQFF | TGTGCCAGCAGTTACTCGAACCTAGCGGGGTTGAATGAGCAGTTCTTC
TRBJ1-1 | TRBD1 | TRBV29-1 | few | CSVEGIQGRNTEAFF | TGCAGCGTTGAAGGTATACAGGGGCGTAACACTGAAGCTTTCTTT
TRBJ2-5 | TRBD1 | TRBV27 | NA | CASTAGTGYETQYF | TGTGCCAGCACGGCCGGGACAGGGTATGAGACCCAGTACTTC
TRBJ2-5 | NA | TRBV4-3 | few | CASSQVKGRAIETQYF | TGCGCCAGCAGCCAAGTAAAGGGGCGGGCAATCGAGACCCAGTACTTC
TRBJ2-1 | NA | TRBV7-9 | NA | CASSLATWEQFF | TGTGCCAGCAGCTTAGCGACGTGGGAGCAGTTCTTC
TRBJ2-3 | NA | TRBV27 | NA | CATMTLGTDTQYF | TGTGCCACCATGACATTAGGCACAGATACGCAGTATTTT
TRBJ2-7 | NA | TRBV7-9 | NA | CASSLVEYEQYF | TGTGCCAGCAGCTTAGTAGAGTACGAGCAGTACTTC
TRBJ1-1 | NA | TRBV27 | few | CASSSSVMNTEAFF | TGTGCCAGCAGTTCCTCGGTCATGAACACTGAAGCTTTCTTT
TRBJ1-5 | NA | TRBV19 | few | CASRTIGSNQPQHF | TGTGCCAGTAGGACAATCGGTTCTAATCAGCCCCAGCATTTT
TRBJ1-4 | NA | TRBV28 | NA | CASSLRGEKLFF | TGTGCCAGCAGTTTGCGGGGCGAAAAACTGTTTTTT
TRBJ2-7 | TRBD2 | TRBV2 | NA | CASAGGGAYEQYF | TGTGCCAGCGCCGGCGGGGGGGCCTACGAGCAGTACTTC
TRBJ2-7 | TRBD2 | TRBV27 | NA | CASSISGRALSYEQYF | TGTGCCAGCAGCATCAGCGGGAGGGCCCTCTCCTACGAGCAGTACTTC
TRBJ2-1 | TRBD1 | TRBV19 | many | CASSDRGHGYNEQFF | TGTGCCAGTAGTGACAGGGGGCACGGCTACAATGAGCAGTTCTTC
TRBJ2-1 | TRBD2 | TRBV4-3 | NA | CASSQSGADEQFF | TGCGCCAGCAGCCAAAGCGGGGCCGACGAGCAGTTCTTC
TRBJ1-2 | NA | TRBV29-1 | NA | CSVPPSGREDYGYTF | TGCAGCGTCCCCCCATCGGGCAGGGAAGACTATGGCTACACCTTC
TRBJ2-3 | TRBD2 | TRBV10-2 | NA | CASLAGYSTDTQYF | TGCGCTTCCTTAGCGGGATATAGCACAGATACGCAGTATTTT
TRBJ2-7 | TRBD2 | TRBV4-2 | few | CASSQSEVGLAGGLDEQYF | TGTGCCAGCAGCCAAAGTGAAGTGGGACTAGCGGGGGGGCTCGACGAGCAGTACTTC
TRBJ1-2 | TRBD1 | TRBV27 | NA | CASRGTGLRGYTF | TGTGCCAGCCGTGGGACAGGGCTTCGTGGCTACACCTTC
TRBJ2-1 | NA | TRBV4-1 | NA | CASSQDPAEDEQFF | TGCGCCAGCAGCCAAGACCCGGCGGAAGATGAGCAGTTCTTC
TRBJ1-6 | NA | TRBV19 | NA | CASRENSPLHF | TGTGCCAGTAGAGAGAATTCACCCCTCCACTTT
TRBJ1-5 | NA | TRBV28 | NA | CASREGEEINQPQHF | TGTGCCAGCAGAGAAGGGGAGGAGATCAATCAGCCCCAGCATTTT
TRBJ2-3 | NA | TRBV19 | NA | CASSHLESYTQYF | TGTGCCAGTAGTCATCTAGAATCATATACGCAGTATTTT
TRBJ2-5 | TRBD1 | TRBV7-9 | NA | CASSPPDRADQETQYF | TGTGCCAGCAGCCCACCGGACAGGGCAGACCAAGAGACCCAGTACTTC
TRBJ1-1 | NA | TRBV4-1 | NA | CASSQVGAAEAFF | TGCGCCAGCAGCCAAGTGGGGGCTGCTGAAGCTTTCTTT
TRBJ2-2 | TRBD1 | TRBV29-1 | NA | CSVAGTGTAGELFF | TGCAGCGTGGCCGGGACAGGGACGGCCGGGGAGCTGTTTTTT
TRBJ2-4 | NA | TRBV28 | few | CASSPGVKNIQYF | TGTGCCAGCAGTCCCGGGGTCAAAAACATTCAGTACTTC
TRBJ2-7 | TRBD1 | TRBV2 | NA | CASSDLGGLSYEQYF | TGTGCCAGCAGTGATTTAGGGGGCCTCTCCTACGAGCAGTACTTC
TRBJ1-4 | NA | TRBV29-1 | few | CSGLTGEKLFF | TGCAGCGGCCTAACGGGGGAAAAACTGTTTTTT
TRBJ2-5 | NA | TRBV5-1 | once | CASSPDNQETQYF | TGCGCCAGCAGCCCTGACAATCAAGAGACCCAGTACTTC
TRBJ2-6 | NA | TRBV29-1 | NA | CSVEETADRSSGANVLTF | TGCAGCGTTGAAGAGACAGCAGATCGATCCTCTGGGGCCAACGTCCTGACTTTC
TRBJ2-1 | TRBD2 | TRBV4-3 | NA | CASSQDILAGNEQFF | TGCGCCAGCAGCCAAGATATTCTAGCGGGGAATGAGCAGTTCTTC
TRBJ2-1 | TRBD2 | TRBV28 | few | CASSLPRGGQFF | TGTGCCAGCAGCCTGCCACGGGGGGGGCAGTTCTTC
TRBJ1-6 | NA | TRBV11-2 | once | CASSLDRSYNSPLHF | TGTGCCAGCAGCTTAGACAGGTCCTATAATTCACCCCTCCACTTT
TRBJ2-5 | NA | TRBV28 | few | CASSLLQGSTLYQETQYF | TGTGCCAGCAGTTTGCTCCAGGGGTCGACATTGTACCAAGAGACCCAGTACTTC
TRBJ2-7 | NA | TRBV27 | NA | CASSLRQGPNEQYF | TGTGCCAGCAGTTTAAGGCAGGGACCCAACGAGCAGTACTTC
TRBJ2-3 | NA | TRBV9 | few | CASSPLGDTQYF | TGTGCCAGCAGCCCCCTGGGCGATACGCAGTATTTT
TRBJ2-5 | TRBD1 | TRBV7-9 | few | CASVTGGETQYF | TGTGCCAGCGTTACAGGGGGGGAGACCCAGTACTTC
TRBJ2-3 | TRBD1 | TRBV15 | few | CATSIPQLTGGRADTQYF | TGTGCCACCAGCATTCCTCAACTGACAGGGGGTCGCGCAGATACGCAGTATTTT
TRBJ2-3 | NA | TRBV5-6 | few | CASRRGTDTQYF | TGTGCCAGCAGAAGAGGGACAGATACGCAGTATTTT
TRBJ2-1 | TRBD2 | TRBV29-1 | NA | CSVDPDGAGEYNEQFF | TGCAGCGTTGATCCAGATGGGGCGGGGGAGTACAATGAGCAGTTCTTC
TRBJ1-5 | TRBD1 | TRBV30 | NA | CAWSGGQGIQPQHF | TGTGCCTGGAGTGGGGGACAGGGGATTCAGCCCCAGCATTTT
TRBJ2-7 | TRBD2 | TRBV28 | NA | CASSHGDSGIKSYEQYF | TGTGCCAGCAGCCACGGAGATAGCGGGATAAAATCCTACGAGCAGTACTTC